These 25 T cell receptor beta chains were sequenced from one sample in a study of cytomegalovirus exposure and HLA in healthy donors. Both 60 Vbeta primers and 13 Jbeta primers went into the PCR. Repertoires were generated with immunoSEQ multiplex PCR, while TCRdb's copy carries only in-frame clones and drops some. The profile covers 100,000 to 150,000 clones, with around three quarters appearing a single time and less than 2% taken by the ten largest. Sequences were obtained from PBMCs. These receptors were collected from a woman between 45 and 60 years old in good health and CMV-seronegative.

In its sample, this clone was seen a few times. The gene calls are TRBV7-2 and TRBJ2-7, with TRBD2 matching 9 bases. Germline V CDR1 and CDR2: SGHTA, FQGNSA. The V segment lost 3 bases and the J segment 3 bases; nucleotides outside the gene matches: 12. The CDR3 runs 17 residues. CDR3 amino acids: CASSFKPGLAKDYEQYV. As DNA, the CDR3 is TGTGCCAGCAGCTTCAAGCCAGGACTAGCGAAGGACTACGAGCAGTACGTC.

CDR3 DNA: TGTGCCAGCTCACCCCGGGGTGAGACCCAGTACTTC. This codes for CASSPRGETQYF. V usage is TRBV18 and J usage is TRBJ2-5; D possibly corresponds to TRBD2 (5 bases). V shed 3 bases and J shed 5 bases, with 7 bases lying between them. The CDR3 has 12 amino acids. Per germline, CDR1 KGHSH and CDR2 LQKENI.

This chain uses TRBV7-6 with TRBJ2-7; D perhaps matches TRBD2 (6 bases). Trimming shortened V by 5 bases and J by 6 bases, and 23 bases separated the two germline ends. This CDR3 region has 16 residues. CDR1 SGHVS and CDR2 FNYEAQ come from the germline V gene. CDR3 sequence: CASSPGVGQGLGEQYF. CDR3 nucleotides: TGTGCCAGCAGCCCGGGGGTCGGGCAGGGCCTCGGCGAGCAGTACTTC.

This chain links TRBV15 with TRBJ1-2; D unclear. Trimming removed 5 bases at V and 4 bases at J, with 11 bases between. Per germline, CDR1 LNHNV and CDR2 YYDKDF (reference sequence). The length of the CDR3 is 13 residues. CDR3 sequence: CATSQYLLYGYTF. The CDR3 DNA sequence: TGTGCCACCAGCCAGTATCTTCTCTATGGCTACACCTTC.

The chain combines TRBV19 with TRBJ1-1; TRBD1 aligns across 9 bases. Trimming took 6 bases from V and 8 from J; bases not matched to a gene: 7. Germline loops: CDR1 LNHDA, CDR2 SQIVND (reference sequence). The CDR3 extends over 13 amino acids. DNA of the CDR3: TGTGCCAGTAGATGGACAGGGGAGGCGGAAGCTTTCTTT. It translates to CASRWTGEAEAFF. Supplemented by reference TRBV19 and TRBJ1-1, the full variable domain reads DGGITQSPKYLFRKEGQNVTLSCEQNLNHDAMYWYRQDPGQGLRLIYYSQIVNDFQKGDIAEGYSVSREKKESFPLTVTSAQKNPTAFYLCASRWTGEAEAFFGQGTRLTVV.

CDR3 DNA sequence: TGTGCCAGCAGCTGGGGCCCACAGGGAACTTACGAGCAGTACGTC. It codes for CASSWGPQGTYEQYV. This chain links TRBV5-6 with TRBJ2-7; a possible D gene is TRBD1 (6 bases). Trimming shortened V by 3 bases and J by 4 bases, and 17 bases separated the two germline ends. This CDR3 comprises 15 residues. Germline V gene lookup returns CDR1 SGHDT and CDR2 YYEEEE.

This rearrangement joins TRBV7-3 to TRBJ2-7, with 8 bases fitting TRBD2. Per the germline V gene, CDR1 is SGHTA and CDR2 is FQGTGA. V gave up 5 bases and J gave up 6 bases; unmatched junction bases: 6. The CDR3 spans 13 residues. CDR3 in amino acids: CASSDTRGGEQYF. The CDR3 DNA follows: TGTGCCAGCAGCGATACACGGGGGGGCGAGCAGTACTTC.

V and J are TRBV29-1 and TRBJ2-2; tentatively, D is TRBD2 (6 bases). The CDR3 has 13 amino acids. The V gene lost 3 bases and the J gene lost 3 bases, with 8 bases spanning the gap. Germline CDR1 and CDR2: SQVTM and ANQGSEA. CDR3 sequence reads: CSVEGEDTGELFF. The CDR3 region has the DNA TGCAGCGTTGAGGGGGAGGACACCGGGGAGCTGTTTTTT.

The chain has TRBV5-8 and TRBJ2-7; 7 bases line up with TRBD1. With 0 bases clipped from V and 5 bases from J, the junction kept 11 bases outside the gene matches. The CDR3 is 16 residues long. CDR1 and CDR2 (germline): SGHTS, YDEGEE. This chain's CDR3 is CASSLDTTGWDHEQYF. The CDR3 nucleotides read TGTGCCAGCAGCTTGGACACGACAGGGTGGGATCACGAGCAGTACTTC. Together with reference TRBV5-8 and TRBJ2-7, the CDR3 gives the full variable domain: EAGVTQSPTHLIKTRGQQATLRCSPISGHTSVYWYQQALGLGLQFLLWYDEGEERNRGNFPPRFSGRQFPNYSSELNVNALELEDSALYLCASSLDTTGWDHEQYFGPGTRLTVT.

V is TRBV6-5 and J is TRBJ2-7; perhaps TRBD1 as D (6 bases). Trimming took off 6 bases at V and 1 base at J, with 13 bases between the two ends. The CDR3 runs to 14 residues. CDR1 and CDR2 from the germline V gene are MNHEY and SVGAGI. The CDR3 loop reads CASSRTGTSYEQYV. The CDR3 DNA sequence: TGTGCCAGCAGCCGGACCGGGACATCCTACGAGCAGTACGTC.

The chain carries TRBV7-8 and TRBJ2-1, with 7 positions matching TRBD2. Trimming cost V 4 bases and J 5 bases; bases outside gene matches: 5. Germline assignment: CDR1 SGHVS and CDR2 FQNEAQ. The CDR3 consists of 14 residues. CDR3 sequence: CASSYRLADNEQFF. DNA for the CDR3: TGTGCCAGCAGCTATAGACTAGCAGACAATGAGCAGTTCTTC.

The chain links TRBV6-1 to TRBJ1-5; TRBD1 might be the D (6 bases). Germline CDR1 and CDR2: MNHNS and SASEGT. CDR3 length: 17 amino acids. Trimming cost V 0 bases and J 6 bases, with 18 bases left between them. The CDR3: CASSEAGYRVVSQPQHF. In DNA, the CDR3 is TGTGCCAGCAGTGAAGCTGGGTACAGGGTGGTTTCTCAGCCCCAGCATTTT.

This clone has a handful of counts. The chain is built from TRBV6-5 and TRBJ2-7; 9 bases line up with TRBD1. The CDR3 consists of 14 residues. V shed 6 bases, J shed 2 bases, and the junction held 5 bases outside the gene matches. Germline CDR1 is MNHEY and CDR2 is SVGAGI. Here the CDR3 DNA reads TGTGCCAGCAGAACGGGACAGGGTGCCTACGAGCAGTACTTC. Translation: CASRTGQGAYEQYF.

This chain links TRBV7-9 with TRBJ1-5, with D possibly being TRBD1 (5 bases). The V gene's germline CDR1 is SEHNR and CDR2 FQNEAQ (reference sequence). The germline V and J ends were trimmed by 1 base and 4 bases, with 8 bases remaining between them. CDR3 length: 14 residues. CDR3 amino acids: CASSLEDTNQPQHF. CDR3 in DNA: TGTGCCAGCAGCTTAGAGGACACGAATCAGCCCCAGCATTTT. Drawing the rest from reference TRBV7-9 and TRBJ1-5, the complete variable domain is DTGVSQNPRHKITKRGQNVTFRCDPISEHNRLYWYRQTLGQGPEFLTYFQNEAQLEKSRLLSDRFSAERPKGSFSTLEIQRTEQGDSAMYLCASSLEDTNQPQHFGDGTRLSIL.

The V and J genes are TRBV7-2 and TRBJ1-2; 7 bases fit TRBD1. The CDR3 consists of 16 residues. Germline V gene sequence: CDR1 SGHTA, CDR2 FQGNSA. V was pared by 2 bases and J by 3 bases, with 9 bases of the junction left unmatched. The CDR3 coding sequence is TGTGCCAGCAGCTTAAACACAGGGGAAGTACACTATGGCTACACCTTC. Translating it yields CASSLNTGEVHYGYTF.

The rearrangement links TRBV27 to TRBJ2-7; a possible D gene is TRBD1 (6 bases). This CDR3 has 16 residues. Germline V lookup: CDR1 MNHEY, CDR2 SMNVEV (reference sequence). V was clipped by 3 bases and J by 1 base, with 16 bases between them. The CDR3 protein is CASSFAPGTPSYEQYF. The CDR3 coding sequence is TGTGCCAGCAGTTTTGCCCCCGGGACACCGTCCTACGAGCAGTACTTC.

The V call is TRBV2, the J call TRBJ1-5; 9 bases are a match to TRBD1. V dropped 5 bases and J dropped 5; count of bases not matched to a gene: 13. From germline, CDR1 is SNHLY and CDR2 FYNNEI. CDR3 length equals 17 residues. The CDR3 DNA follows: TGTGCCAGCAGTCCCGCCCCCGGGACAGGGTTGTATCAGCCCCAGCATTTT. This codes for CASSPAPGTGLYQPQHF.

The chain is built from TRBV7-2 and TRBJ2-1; TRBD1 might be the D (5 bases). The germline V gene encodes CDR1 SGHTA and CDR2 FQGNSA. Trimming stripped 4 bases from V and 6 bases from J, with 16 bases between. CDR3 length equals 15 residues. The CDR3 reads CASSSRQPKTNEQFF. The CDR3 DNA is TGTGCCAGCAGCTCCCGACAGCCTAAGACCAATGAGCAGTTCTTC.

The chain carries TRBV5-1 and TRBJ1-2; TRBD1 is a possible D gene (6 bases). CDR1 and CDR2 from the germline V gene are SGHRS and YFSETQ. The V end lost 2 bases, the J end lost 4 bases, and 12 bases lay between the germline ends. The CDR3 has 14 residues. The CDR3 region has the DNA TGCGCCAGCAGCTTTTCACAGGGTAGCTATGGCTACACCTTC. Its protein is CASSFSQGSYGYTF.

J is TRBJ1-5 and V is TRBV28; a weak D match, TRBD1 (6 bases). The CDR3 spans 13 residues. Trimming shortened V by 10 bases and J by 4 bases, and 14 bases separated the two germline ends. CDR1 is MDHEN and CDR2 is SYDVKM in the germline V gene. The DNA of the CDR3 is TGTGCCACCCCAGGGGACGTAAATCAGCCCCAGCATTTT. Protein product: CATPGDVNQPQHF.

The chain carries TRBV5-1 and TRBJ2-1, with a tentative D call TRBD2 (6 bases). This CDR3 spans 17 amino acids. V dropped 0 bases and J dropped 5 bases, with 18 bases sitting between them. CDR1 is SGHRS, CDR2 YFSETQ, per germline. CDR3 in amino acids: CASSLDALGLTNNEQFF. CDR3 DNA: TGCGCCAGCAGCTTGGATGCGTTGGGACTTACGAACAATGAGCAGTTCTTC. Full variable domain (missing parts from reference TRBV5-1 and TRBJ2-1): KAGVTQTPRYLIKTRGQQVTLSCSPISGHRSVSWYQQTPGQGLQFLFEYFSETQRNKGNFPGRFSGRQFSNSRSEMNVSTLELGDSALYLCASSLDALGLTNNEQFFGPGTRLTVL.

V and J are TRBV30 and TRBJ1-4, with 7 bases aligning to TRBD1. Germline V CDR1 and CDR2: GTSNPN, SVGIG (reference sequence). The CDR3 consists of 15 residues. The V segment lost 5 bases and the J segment 4 bases; nucleotides outside the gene matches: 10. In DNA form, the CDR3 reads TGTGCCTGGGGAACCGGGACAGCAAATAATGAAAAACTGTTTTTT. It yields the protein CAWGTGTANNEKLFF.

The CDR3 sequence is CASSPLRQGGEAFF. The DNA of the CDR3 is TGCGCCAGCAGCCCTCTACGACAGGGGGGTGAAGCTTTCTTT. The V gene is TRBV5-1, the J gene TRBJ1-1; TRBD1 agrees at 9 bases. This CDR3 is 14 amino acids long. Germline-derived CDR1 and CDR2 are SGHRS and YFSETQ. With V trimmed by 4 bases and J by 7 bases, 8 bases remained unmatched.

This chain connects TRBV10-1 to TRBJ2-7, with D unclear. Germline assignment: CDR1 WNHNN and CDR2 SYGVQD (reference sequence). Trimming shortened V by 7 bases and J by 3 bases, and 10 bases separated the two germline ends. The CDR3 consists of 12 residues. The CDR3: CASICVIYEQYF. CDR3 coding DNA: TGCGCCAGCATTTGTGTCATCTACGAGCAGTACTTC.

V and J are TRBV5-4 and TRBJ2-7; a weak D match, TRBD2 (5 bases). This CDR3 spans 14 amino acids. The germline V and J ends were trimmed by 3 bases and 3 bases, with 13 bases remaining between them. Germline V gene lookup returns CDR1 SGHNT and CDR2 YYREEE (reference sequence). DNA for the CDR3: TGTGCCAGCAGCTCTAAGGAGGCAGGCTACGAGCAGTACTTC. Translated: CASSSKEAGYEQYF.